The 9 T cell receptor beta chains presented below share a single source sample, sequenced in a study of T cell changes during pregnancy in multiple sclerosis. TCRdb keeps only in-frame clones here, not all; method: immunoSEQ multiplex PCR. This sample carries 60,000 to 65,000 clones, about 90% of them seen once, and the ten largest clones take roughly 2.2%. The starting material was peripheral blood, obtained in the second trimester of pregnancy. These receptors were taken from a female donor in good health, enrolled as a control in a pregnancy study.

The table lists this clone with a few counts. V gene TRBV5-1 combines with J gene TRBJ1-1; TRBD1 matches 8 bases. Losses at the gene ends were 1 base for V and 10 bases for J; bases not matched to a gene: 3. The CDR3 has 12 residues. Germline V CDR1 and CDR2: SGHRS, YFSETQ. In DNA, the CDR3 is TGCGCCAGCAGCTTGTCGGGACAGGCAGCTTTCTTT. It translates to CASSLSGQAAFF.

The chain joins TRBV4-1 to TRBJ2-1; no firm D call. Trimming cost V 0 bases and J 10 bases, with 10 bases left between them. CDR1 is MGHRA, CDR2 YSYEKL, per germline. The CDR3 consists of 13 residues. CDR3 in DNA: TGCGCCAGCAGCCAAGATTACCTCGGGGAGCAGTTCTTC. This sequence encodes CASSQDYLGEQFF.

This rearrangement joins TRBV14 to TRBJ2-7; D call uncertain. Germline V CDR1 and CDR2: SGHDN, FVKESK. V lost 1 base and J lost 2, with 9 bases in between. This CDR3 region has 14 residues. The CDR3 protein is CASSQVRGPYEQYF. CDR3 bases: TGTGCCAGCAGCCAAGTGCGCGGTCCCTACGAGCAGTACTTC.

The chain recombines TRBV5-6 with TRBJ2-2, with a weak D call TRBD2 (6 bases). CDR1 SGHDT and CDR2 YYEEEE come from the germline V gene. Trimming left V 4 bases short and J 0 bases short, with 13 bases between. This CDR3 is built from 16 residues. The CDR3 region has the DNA TGTGCCAGCAGCGGCGGGGCGCATTCGAACACCGGGGAGCTGTTTTTT. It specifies CASSGGAHSNTGELFF.

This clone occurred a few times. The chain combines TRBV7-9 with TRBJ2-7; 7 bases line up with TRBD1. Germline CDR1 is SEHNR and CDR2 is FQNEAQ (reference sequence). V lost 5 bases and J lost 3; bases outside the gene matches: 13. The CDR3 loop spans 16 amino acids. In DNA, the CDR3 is TGTGCCAGCAGCGGCCTACAGGGGCTAAAATACTACGAGCAGTACTTC. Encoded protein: CASSGLQGLKYYEQYF.

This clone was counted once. CDR3 sequence reads: CASTGRGNTEAFF. As DNA, the CDR3 is TGTGCCAGCACCGGGAGGGGGAACACTGAAGCTTTCTTT. The chain carries TRBV6-5 and TRBJ1-1; D perhaps matches TRBD1 (5 bases). The CDR3 loop spans 13 amino acids. In germline, CDR1 is MNHEY, CDR2 SVGAGI. The V and J ends lost 7 bases and 1 base respectively, with 10 bases between them.

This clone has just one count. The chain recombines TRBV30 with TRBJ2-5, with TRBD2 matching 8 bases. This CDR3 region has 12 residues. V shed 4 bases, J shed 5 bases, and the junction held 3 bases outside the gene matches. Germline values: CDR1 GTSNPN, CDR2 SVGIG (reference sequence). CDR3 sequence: CAWTRGGETQYF. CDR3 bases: TGTGCCTGGACCCGGGGGGGGGAGACCCAGTACTTC.

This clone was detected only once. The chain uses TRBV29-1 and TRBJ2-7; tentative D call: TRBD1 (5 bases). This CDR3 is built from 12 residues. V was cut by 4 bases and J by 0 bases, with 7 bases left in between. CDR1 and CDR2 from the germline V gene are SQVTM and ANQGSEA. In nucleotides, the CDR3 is TGCAGCGTTGCCAGGGACTCCTACGAGCAGTACTTC. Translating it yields CSVARDSYEQYF.

CDR3 protein: CASRPIREDYGYTF. The CDR3 DNA is TGCGCCAGCAGGCCGATTCGGGAGGACTATGGCTACACCTTC. The chain employs TRBV5-1 and TRBJ1-2; D remains unclear. The CDR3 length is 14 residues. Germline V lookup: CDR1 SGHRS, CDR2 YFSETQ. Trimming removed 5 bases from V and 3 bases from J, with 14 bases in between.